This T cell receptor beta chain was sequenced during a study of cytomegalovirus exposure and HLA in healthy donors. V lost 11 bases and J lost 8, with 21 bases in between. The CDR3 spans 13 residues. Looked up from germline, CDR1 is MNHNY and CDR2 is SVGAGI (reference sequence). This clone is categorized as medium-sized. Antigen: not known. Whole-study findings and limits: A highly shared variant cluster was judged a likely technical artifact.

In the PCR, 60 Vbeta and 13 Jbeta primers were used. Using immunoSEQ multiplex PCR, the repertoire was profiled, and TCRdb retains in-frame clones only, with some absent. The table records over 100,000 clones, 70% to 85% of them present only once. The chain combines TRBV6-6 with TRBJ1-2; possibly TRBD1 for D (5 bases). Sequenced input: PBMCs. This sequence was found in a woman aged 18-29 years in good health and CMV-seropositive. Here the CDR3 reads CAPSGGGEEGYTF. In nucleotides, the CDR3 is TGTGCCCCTTCGGGGGGAGGAGAAGAGGGCTACACCTTC.